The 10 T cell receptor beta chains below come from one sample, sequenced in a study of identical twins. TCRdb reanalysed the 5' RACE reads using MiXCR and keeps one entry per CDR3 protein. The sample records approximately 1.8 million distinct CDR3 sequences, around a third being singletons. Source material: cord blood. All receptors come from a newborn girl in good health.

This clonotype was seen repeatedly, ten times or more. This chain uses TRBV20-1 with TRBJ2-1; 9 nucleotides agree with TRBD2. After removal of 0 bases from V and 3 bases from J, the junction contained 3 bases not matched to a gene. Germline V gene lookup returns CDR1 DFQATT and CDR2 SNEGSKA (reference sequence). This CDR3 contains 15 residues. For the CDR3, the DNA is TGCAGTGCTAGAGATCCAGCGGGGGGCTACAATGAGCAGTTCTTC. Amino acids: CSARDPAGGYNEQFF.

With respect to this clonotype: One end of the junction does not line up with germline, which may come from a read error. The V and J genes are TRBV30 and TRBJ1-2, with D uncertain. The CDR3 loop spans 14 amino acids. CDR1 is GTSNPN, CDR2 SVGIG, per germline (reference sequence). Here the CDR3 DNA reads TGTGTCTGGAGTGTACGGTGGAGACTCTATGGCTACACCTTC. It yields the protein CVWSVRWRLYGYTF.

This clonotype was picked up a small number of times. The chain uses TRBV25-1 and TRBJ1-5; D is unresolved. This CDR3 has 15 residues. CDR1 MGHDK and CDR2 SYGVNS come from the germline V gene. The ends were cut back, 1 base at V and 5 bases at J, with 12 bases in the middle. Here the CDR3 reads CASSESSWMHQPQHF. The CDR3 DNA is TGTGCCAGCAGTGAATCTTCATGGATGCATCAGCCCCAGCATTTT.

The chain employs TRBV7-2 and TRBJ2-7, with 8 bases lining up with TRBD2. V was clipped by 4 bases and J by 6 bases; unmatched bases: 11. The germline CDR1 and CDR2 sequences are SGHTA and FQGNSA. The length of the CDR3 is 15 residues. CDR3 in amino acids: CASSWGTRARGEQYF. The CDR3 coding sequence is TGTGCCAGCAGCTGGGGGACTAGAGCCCGAGGCGAGCAGTACTTC. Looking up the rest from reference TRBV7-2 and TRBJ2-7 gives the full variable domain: GAGVSQSPSNKVTEKGKDVELRCDPISGHTALYWYRQSLGQGLEFLIYFQGNSAPDKSGLPSDRFSAERTGGSVSTLTIQRTQQEDSAVYLCASSWGTRARGEQYFGPGTRLTVT.

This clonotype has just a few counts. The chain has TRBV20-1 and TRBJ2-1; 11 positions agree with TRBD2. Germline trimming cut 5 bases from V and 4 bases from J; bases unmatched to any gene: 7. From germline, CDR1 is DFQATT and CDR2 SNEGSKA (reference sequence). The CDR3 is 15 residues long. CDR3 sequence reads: CSALPGTSGYNEQFF. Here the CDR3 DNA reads TGCAGTGCTCTGCCCGGGACTAGCGGTTACAATGAGCAGTTCTTC.

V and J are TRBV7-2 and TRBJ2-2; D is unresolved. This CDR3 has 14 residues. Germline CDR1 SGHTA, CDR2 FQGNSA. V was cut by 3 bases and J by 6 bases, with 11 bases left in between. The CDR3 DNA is TGTGCCAGCAGCTTCGTATCCCCCCCCGGGGAGCTGTTTTTT. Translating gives CASSFVSPPGELFF.

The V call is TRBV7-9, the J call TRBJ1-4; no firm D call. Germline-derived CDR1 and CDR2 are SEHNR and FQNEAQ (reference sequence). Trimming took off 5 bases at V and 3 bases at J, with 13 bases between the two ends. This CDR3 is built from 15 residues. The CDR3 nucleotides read TGTGCCAGCAGCCCCCTTTCGACTTCTAATGAAAAACTGTTTTTT. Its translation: CASSPLSTSNEKLFF.

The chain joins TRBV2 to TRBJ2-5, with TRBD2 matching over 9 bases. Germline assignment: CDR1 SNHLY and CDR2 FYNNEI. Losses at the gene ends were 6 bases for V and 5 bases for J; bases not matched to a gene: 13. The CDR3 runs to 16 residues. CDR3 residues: CASRLLTSGGRETQYF. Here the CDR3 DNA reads TGTGCCAGCAGGTTACTGACTAGCGGCGGAAGGGAGACCCAGTACTTC.

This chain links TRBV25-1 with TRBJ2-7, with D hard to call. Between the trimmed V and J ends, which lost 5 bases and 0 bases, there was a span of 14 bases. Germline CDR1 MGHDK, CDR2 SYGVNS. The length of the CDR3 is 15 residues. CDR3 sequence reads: CASSPPAGSSYEQYF. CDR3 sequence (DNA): TGTGCCAGCAGTCCCCCGGCAGGCAGCTCCTACGAGCAGTACTTC.

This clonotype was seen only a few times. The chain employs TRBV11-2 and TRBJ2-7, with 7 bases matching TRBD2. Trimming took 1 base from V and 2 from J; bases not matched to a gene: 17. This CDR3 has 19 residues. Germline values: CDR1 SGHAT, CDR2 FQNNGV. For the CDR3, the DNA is TGTGCCAGCAGCTTAGGGGGCCGCGGGCTACGAGGGAGGGCCTACGAGCAGTACTTC. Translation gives CASSLGGRGLRGRAYEQYF. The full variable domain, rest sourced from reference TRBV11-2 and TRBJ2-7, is EAGVAQSPRYKIIEKRQSVAFWCNPISGHATLYWYQQILGQGPKLLIQFQNNGVVDDSQLPKDRFSAERLKGVDSTLKIQPAKLEDSAVYLCASSLGGRGLRGRAYEQYFGPGTRLTVT.